These 7 T cell receptor beta chains were all obtained from the same sample, sequenced in a study of cytomegalovirus exposure and HLA in healthy donors. The PCR employed 60 Vbeta primers together with 13 Jbeta primers. This table comes from immunoSEQ multiplex PCR, and its TCRdb copy is limited to in-frame clones, with some not included. The table lists a few hundred thousand clones, roughly 80% of them singletons. The sample comprised PBMCs. The receptors here all came from a man aged 25 to 45 in good health and CMV-seronegative.

The J gene is TRBJ1-2, the V gene TRBV28; TRBD1 aligns across 8 bases. This CDR3 has 13 residues. Germline V gene lookup returns CDR1 MDHEN and CDR2 SYDVKM. The ends lost 8 bases at V and 8 bases at J; junction bases unmatched: 10. Here the CDR3 reads CASLRQGKWGYTF. DNA for the CDR3: TGTGCCAGCCTGCGACAGGGGAAGTGGGGCTACACCTTC.

This chain links TRBV4-3 with TRBJ2-1, with D unresolved. V lost 0 bases to trimming and J lost 0 bases, with 9 bases between them. Germline V CDR1 and CDR2: LGHNA, YSLEER. There are 16 residues in the CDR3. CDR3 sequence: CASSQDSPSSYNEQFF. For the CDR3, the DNA is TGCGCCAGCAGCCAAGATAGCCCATCCTCCTACAATGAGCAGTTCTTC.

The rearrangement uses TRBV5-1 and TRBJ1-1; D unclear. The length of the CDR3 is 14 residues. The V end lost 0 bases, the J end lost 4 bases, and 10 bases lay between the germline ends. Germline CDR1 and CDR2: SGHRS and YFSETQ. The CDR3 protein is CASSLESPSTEAFF. The DNA for the CDR3 is TGCGCCAGCAGCTTGGAGTCGCCGAGCACTGAAGCTTTCTTT.

The CDR3 loop is CASSHTGSSYEQYF. CDR3 coding DNA: TGCGCCAGCAGTCATACAGGTAGCTCCTACGAGCAGTACTTC. This chain uses TRBV4-3 with TRBJ2-5, with D maybe TRBD1 (5 bases). The DNA end favors TRBJ2-7, so the J call may be wrong. Per germline, CDR1 LGHNA and CDR2 YSLEER. The CDR3 extends over 14 amino acids.

To note about this clone: Other DNA sequences in this sample translate to the same CDR3. The chain employs TRBV18 and TRBJ1-1; 9 nucleotides match TRBD1. CDR3 size: 14 residues. The V gene's germline CDR1 is KGHSH and CDR2 LQKENI. Trimming at V came to 6 bases and at J to 2 bases, leaving 4 bases not matched to a gene. CDR3 in DNA: TGTGCCAGCTCTCGGGACAGGGCAAACACTGAAGCTTTCTTT. It yields the protein CASSRDRANTEAFF.

To note about this clone: One end of the junction fails to match germline, which may point to a read error. The chain couples TRBV7-7 to TRBJ2-2, with TRBD2 as a possible D gene (6 bases). Germline V gene data show CDR1 as SSHAT and CDR2 as FNYEAQ (reference sequence). The CDR3 extends over 15 amino acids. The CDR3 sequence: CASSGEGGGGGELFF. CDR3 nucleotide sequence: TGTGCTAGCAGCGGAGAGGGAGGCGGAGGCGGGGAGCTGTTTTTT.

This chain links TRBV29-1 with TRBJ2-1; no definite D call. The V gene's germline CDR1 is SQVTM and CDR2 ANQGSEA. Trimming shortened V by 5 bases and J by 6 bases, and 14 bases separated the two germline ends. The CDR3 has 13 amino acids. The CDR3 spells CSVLFLDTNEQFF. CDR3 DNA: TGCAGCGTTCTTTTCCTAGATACCAATGAGCAGTTCTTC.